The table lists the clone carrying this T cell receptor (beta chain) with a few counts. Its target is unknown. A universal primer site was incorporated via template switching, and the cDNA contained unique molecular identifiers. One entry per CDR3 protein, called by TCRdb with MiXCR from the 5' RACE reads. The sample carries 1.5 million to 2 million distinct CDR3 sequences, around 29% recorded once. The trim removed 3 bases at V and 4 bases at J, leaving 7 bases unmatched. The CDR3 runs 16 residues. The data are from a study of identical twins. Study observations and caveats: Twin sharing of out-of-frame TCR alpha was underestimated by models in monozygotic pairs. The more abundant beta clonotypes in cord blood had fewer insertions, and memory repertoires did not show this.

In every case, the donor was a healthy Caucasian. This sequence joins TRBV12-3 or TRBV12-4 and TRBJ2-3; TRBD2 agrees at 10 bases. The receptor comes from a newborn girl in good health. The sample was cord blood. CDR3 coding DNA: TGTGCCAGCAGTTTTACTCTAGCGGGAGTAGCAGATACGCAGTATTTT. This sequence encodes CASSFTLAGVADTQYF.